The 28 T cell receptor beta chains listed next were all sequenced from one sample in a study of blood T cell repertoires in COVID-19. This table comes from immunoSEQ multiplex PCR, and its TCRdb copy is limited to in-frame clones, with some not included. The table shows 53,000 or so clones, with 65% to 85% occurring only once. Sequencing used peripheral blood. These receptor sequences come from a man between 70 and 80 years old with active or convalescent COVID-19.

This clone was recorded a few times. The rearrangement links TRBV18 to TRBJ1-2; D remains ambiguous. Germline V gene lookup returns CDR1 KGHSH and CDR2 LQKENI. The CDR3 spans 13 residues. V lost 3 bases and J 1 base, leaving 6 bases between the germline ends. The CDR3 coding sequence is TGTGCCAGCTCACCGACACATAACTATGGCTACACCTTC. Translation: CASSPTHNYGYTF. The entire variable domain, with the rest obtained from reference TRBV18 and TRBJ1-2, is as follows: NAGVMQNPRHLVRRRGQEARLRCSPMKGHSHVYWYRQLPEEGLKFMVYLQKENIIDESGMPKERFSAEFPKEGPSILRIQQVVRGDSAAYFCASSPTHNYGYTFGSGTRLTVV.

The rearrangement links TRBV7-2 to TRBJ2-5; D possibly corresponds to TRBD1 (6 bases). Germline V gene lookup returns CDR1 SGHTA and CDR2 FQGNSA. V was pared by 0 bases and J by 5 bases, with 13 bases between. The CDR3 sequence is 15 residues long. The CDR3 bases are TGTGCCAGCAGCTTAGCGATGCAGGGGCTTGAGACCCAGTACTTC. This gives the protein CASSLAMQGLETQYF. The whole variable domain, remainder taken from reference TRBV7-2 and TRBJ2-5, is GAGVSQSPSNKVTEKGKDVELRCDPISGHTALYWYRQSLGQGLEFLIYFQGNSAPDKSGLPSDRFSAERTGGSVSTLTIQRTQQEDSAVYLCASSLAMQGLETQYFGPGTRLLVL.

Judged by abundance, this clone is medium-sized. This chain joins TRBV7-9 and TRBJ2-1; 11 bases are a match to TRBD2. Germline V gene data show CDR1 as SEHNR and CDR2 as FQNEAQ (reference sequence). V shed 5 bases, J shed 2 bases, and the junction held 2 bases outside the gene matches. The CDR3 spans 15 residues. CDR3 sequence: CASSLTSGTYNEQFF. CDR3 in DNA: TGTGCCAGCAGCCTGACTAGCGGGACCTACAATGAGCAGTTCTTC.

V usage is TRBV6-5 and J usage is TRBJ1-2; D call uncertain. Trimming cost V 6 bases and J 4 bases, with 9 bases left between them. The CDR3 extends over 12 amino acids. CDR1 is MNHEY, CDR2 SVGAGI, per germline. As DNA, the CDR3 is TGTGCCAGCAGAGAGGGAGGCTATGGCTACACCTTC. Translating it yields CASREGGYGYTF.

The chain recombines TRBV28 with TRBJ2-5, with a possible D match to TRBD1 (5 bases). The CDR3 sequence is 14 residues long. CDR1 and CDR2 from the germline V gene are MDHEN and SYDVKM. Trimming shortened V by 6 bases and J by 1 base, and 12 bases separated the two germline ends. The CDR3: CASSQQALQETQYF. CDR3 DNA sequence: TGTGCCAGCAGCCAACAGGCACTCCAAGAGACCCAGTACTTC.

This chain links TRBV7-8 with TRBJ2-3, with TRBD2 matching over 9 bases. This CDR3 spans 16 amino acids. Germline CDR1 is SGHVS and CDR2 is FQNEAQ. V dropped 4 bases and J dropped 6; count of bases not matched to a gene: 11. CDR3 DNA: TGTGCCAGCAGCTCCAGGGAACGGCGGGAGGGGGATACGCAGTATTTT. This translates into CASSSRERREGDTQYF. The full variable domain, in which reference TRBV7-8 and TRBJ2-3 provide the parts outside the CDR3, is GAGVSQSPRYKVAKRGQDVALRCDPISGHVSLFWYQQALGQGPEFLTYFQNEAQLDKSGLPSDRFFAERPEGSVSTLKIQRTQQEDSAVYLCASSSRERREGDTQYFGPGTRLTVL.

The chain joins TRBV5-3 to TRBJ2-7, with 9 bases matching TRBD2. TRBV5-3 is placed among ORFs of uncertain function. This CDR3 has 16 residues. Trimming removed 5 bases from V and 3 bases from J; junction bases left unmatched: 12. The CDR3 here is CARRHLRVAGVYEQYF. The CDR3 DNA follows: TGTGCCAGAAGGCACCTGCGGGTAGCGGGAGTCTACGAGCAGTACTTC.

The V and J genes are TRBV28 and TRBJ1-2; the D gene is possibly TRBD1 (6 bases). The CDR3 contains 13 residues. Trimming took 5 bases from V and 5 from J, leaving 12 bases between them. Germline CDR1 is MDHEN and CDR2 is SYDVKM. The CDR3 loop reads CASSTGQRYGYTF. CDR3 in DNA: TGTGCCAGCAGTACCGGACAGCGGTATGGCTACACCTTC.

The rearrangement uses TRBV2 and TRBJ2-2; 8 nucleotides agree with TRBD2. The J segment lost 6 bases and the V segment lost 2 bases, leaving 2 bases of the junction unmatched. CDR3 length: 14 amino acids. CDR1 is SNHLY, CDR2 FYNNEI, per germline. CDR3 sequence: CASSELAGPGELFF. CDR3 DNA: TGTGCCAGCAGTGAATTAGCGGGGCCCGGGGAGCTGTTTTTT.

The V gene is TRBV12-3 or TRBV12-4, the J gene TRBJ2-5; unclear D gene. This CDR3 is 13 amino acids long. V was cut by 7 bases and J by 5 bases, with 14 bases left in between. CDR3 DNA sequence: TGTGCCAGCACTCAATGGGCTAAGGAGACCCAGTACTTC. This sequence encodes CASTQWAKETQYF.

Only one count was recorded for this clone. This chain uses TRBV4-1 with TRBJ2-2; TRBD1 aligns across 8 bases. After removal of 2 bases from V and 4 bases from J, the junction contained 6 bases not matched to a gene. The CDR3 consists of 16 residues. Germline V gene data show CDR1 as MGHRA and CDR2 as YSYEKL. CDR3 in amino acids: CASSQSGQVFTGELFF. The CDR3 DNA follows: TGCGCCAGCAGCCAATCGGGACAGGTTTTCACCGGGGAGCTGTTTTTT.

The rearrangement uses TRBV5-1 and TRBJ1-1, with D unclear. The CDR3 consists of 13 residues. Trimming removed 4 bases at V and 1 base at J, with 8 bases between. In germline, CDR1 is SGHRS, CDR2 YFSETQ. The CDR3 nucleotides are TGCGCCAGCAGCGTTTCGGGGAACACTGAAGCTTTCTTT. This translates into CASSVSGNTEAFF. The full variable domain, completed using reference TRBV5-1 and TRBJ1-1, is KAGVTQTPRYLIKTRGQQVTLSCSPISGHRSVSWYQQTPGQGLQFLFEYFSETQRNKGNFPGRFSGRQFSNSRSEMNVSTLELGDSALYLCASSVSGNTEAFFGQGTRLTVV.

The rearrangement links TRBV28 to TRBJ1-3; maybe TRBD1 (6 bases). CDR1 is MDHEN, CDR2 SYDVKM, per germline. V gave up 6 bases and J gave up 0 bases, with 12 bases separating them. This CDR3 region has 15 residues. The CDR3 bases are TGTGCCAGCAGAGATTCAGGGGCCTCTGGAAACACCATATATTTT. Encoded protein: CASRDSGASGNTIYF.

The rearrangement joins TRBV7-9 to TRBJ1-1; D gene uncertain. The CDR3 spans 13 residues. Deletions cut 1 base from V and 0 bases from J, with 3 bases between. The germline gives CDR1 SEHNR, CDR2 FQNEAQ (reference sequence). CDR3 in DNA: TGTGCCAGCAGCTTAGTAGTGAACACTGAAGCTTTCTTT. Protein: CASSLVVNTEAFF.

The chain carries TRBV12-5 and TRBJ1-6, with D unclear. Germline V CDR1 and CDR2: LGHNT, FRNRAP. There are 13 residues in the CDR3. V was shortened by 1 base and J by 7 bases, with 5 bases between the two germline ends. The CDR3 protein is CASGLDRNSPLHF. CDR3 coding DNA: TGTGCTAGTGGTTTGGACAGAAATTCACCCCTCCACTTT.

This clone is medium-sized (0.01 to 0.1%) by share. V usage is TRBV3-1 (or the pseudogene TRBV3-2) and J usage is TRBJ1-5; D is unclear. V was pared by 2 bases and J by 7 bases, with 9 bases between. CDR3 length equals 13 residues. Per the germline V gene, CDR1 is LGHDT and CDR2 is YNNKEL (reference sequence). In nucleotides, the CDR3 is TGTGCCAGCAGCCAAAATCCGCTACAGCCCCAGCATTTT. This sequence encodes CASSQNPLQPQHF.

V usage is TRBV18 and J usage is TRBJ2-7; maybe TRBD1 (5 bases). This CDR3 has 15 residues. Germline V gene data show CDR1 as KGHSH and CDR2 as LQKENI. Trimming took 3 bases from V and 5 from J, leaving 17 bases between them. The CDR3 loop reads CASSPVQGRGHEQYF. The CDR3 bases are TGTGCCAGCTCACCGGTTCAGGGAAGGGGCCACGAGCAGTACTTC.

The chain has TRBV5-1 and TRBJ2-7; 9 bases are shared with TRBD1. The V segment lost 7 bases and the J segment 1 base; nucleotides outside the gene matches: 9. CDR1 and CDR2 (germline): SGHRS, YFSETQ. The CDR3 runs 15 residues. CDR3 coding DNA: TGCGCCAGCGGGATGGGGGACAGGGTTTCCTACGAGCAGTACTTC. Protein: CASGMGDRVSYEQYF.

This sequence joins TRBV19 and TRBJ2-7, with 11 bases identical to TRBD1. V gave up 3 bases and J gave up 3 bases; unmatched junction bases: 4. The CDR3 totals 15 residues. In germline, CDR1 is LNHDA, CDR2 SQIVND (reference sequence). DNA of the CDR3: TGTGCCAGTAGTATCGCCGGGACAGGGGGCTACGAGCAGTACTTC. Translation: CASSIAGTGGYEQYF.

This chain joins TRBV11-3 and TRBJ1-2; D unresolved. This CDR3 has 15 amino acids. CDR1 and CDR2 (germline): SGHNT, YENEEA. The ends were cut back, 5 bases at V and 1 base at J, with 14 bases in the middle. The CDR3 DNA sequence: TGTGCCAGCAGCCTTACGCGACTATTTAACTATGGCTACACCTTC. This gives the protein CASSLTRLFNYGYTF. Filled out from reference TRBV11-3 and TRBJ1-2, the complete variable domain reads EAGVVQSPRYKIIEKKQPVAFWCNPISGHNTLYWYLQNLGQGPELLIRYENEEAVDDSQLPKDRFSAERLKGVDSTLKIQPAELGDSAVYLCASSLTRLFNYGYTFGSGTRLTVV.

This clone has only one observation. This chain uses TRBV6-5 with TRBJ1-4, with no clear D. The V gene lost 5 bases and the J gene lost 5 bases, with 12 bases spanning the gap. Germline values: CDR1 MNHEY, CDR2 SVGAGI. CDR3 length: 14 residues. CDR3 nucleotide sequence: TGTGCCAGCAGTCCGTCCCGTCTGAATGAAAAACTGTTTTTT. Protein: CASSPSRLNEKLFF.

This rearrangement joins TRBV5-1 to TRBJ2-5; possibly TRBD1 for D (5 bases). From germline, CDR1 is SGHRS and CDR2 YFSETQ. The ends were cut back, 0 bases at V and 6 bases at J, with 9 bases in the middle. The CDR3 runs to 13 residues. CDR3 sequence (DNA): TGCGCCAGCAGCTTGGAGGGGCCTAAGACCCAGTACTTC. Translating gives CASSLEGPKTQYF.

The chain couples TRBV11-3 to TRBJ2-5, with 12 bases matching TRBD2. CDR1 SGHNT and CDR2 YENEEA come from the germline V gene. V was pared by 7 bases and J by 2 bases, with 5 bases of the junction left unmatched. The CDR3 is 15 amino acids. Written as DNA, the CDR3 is TGTGCCAGCAACCAAGGACTAGCGGGACAAGAGACCCAGTACTTC. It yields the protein CASNQGLAGQETQYF.

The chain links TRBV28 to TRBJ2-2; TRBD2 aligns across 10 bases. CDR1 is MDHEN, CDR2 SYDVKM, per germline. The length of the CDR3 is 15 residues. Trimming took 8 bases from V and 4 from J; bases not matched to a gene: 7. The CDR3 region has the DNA TGTGCCAGCCTACCGGGACTAGCGAGCACCGGGGAGCTGTTTTTT. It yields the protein CASLPGLASTGELFF.

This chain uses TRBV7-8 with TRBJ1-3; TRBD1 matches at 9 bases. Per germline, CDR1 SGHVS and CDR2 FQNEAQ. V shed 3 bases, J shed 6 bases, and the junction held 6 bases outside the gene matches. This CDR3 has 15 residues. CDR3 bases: TGTGCCAGCAGCTTGACGGACAGGGGAGCAAACACCATATATTTT. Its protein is CASSLTDRGANTIYF.

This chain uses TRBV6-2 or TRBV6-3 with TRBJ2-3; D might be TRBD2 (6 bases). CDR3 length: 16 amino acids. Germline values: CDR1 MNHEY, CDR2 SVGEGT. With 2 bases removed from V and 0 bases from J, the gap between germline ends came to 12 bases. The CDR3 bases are TGTGCCAGCAGTTACGGAGGGACCACTAGCACAGATACGCAGTATTTT. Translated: CASSYGGTTSTDTQYF.

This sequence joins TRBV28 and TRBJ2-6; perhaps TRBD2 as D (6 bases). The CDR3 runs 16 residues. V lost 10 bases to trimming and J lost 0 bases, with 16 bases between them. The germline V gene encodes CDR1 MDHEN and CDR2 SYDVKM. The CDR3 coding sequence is TGTGCCACCCAGGGACTGGACACCTCTGGGGCCAACGTCCTGACTTTC. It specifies CATQGLDTSGANVLTF.

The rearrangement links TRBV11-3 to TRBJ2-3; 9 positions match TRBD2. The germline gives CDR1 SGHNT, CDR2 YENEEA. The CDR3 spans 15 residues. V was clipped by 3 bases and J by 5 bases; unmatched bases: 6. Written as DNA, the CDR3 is TGTGCCAGCAGCTTCGGCGGGGGGGCGGGAGATACGCAGTATTTT. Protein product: CASSFGGGAGDTQYF.